Listed below are T cell receptor beta chains from one sample, sequenced in a study of post-analysis software for immune sequencing data. TCRdb re-called the PCR reads with MiXCR, one entry per CDR3 protein. The sample has 650,000 to 850,000 distinct CDR3 sequences; around 50% are singletons. Sequencing used blood. These receptors came from a girl aged 5-17 years with multiple sclerosis. CDR3s include the opening cysteine and the closing phenylalanine or tryptophan. Each record gives: D gene, V gene, J gene, clone size, CDR3 DNA, CDR3 protein. A D gene is named only where the DNA matches it firmly. Clone size is given for some rows only: seen once, a few or many times, or a class if the clone is expanded.

>NA|TRBV2|TRBJ2-7|few
TGTGCCAGCAGTCAGGGGCAGCCCTACGAGCAGTACTTC
CASSQGQPYEQYF
>NA|TRBV7-9|TRBJ1-1|NA
TGTGCCAGCCTTACACAGGGTGTAGGTGCTGAAGCTTTCTTT
CASLTQGVGAEAFF
>NA|TRBV7-9|TRBJ1-2|NA
TGTGCCAGCAGCTTAGAGATTAACTATGGCTACACCTTC
CASSLEINYGYTF
>TRBD1|TRBV3-1|TRBJ1-4|NA
TGTGCCAGCAGCCACGGACAGGCGGGGGAAAAACTGTTTTTT
CASSHGQAGEKLFF
>NA|TRBV12-3/TRBV12-4|TRBJ1-1|NA
TGTGCCAGCAGTAGAGGGGGGGTGAACATTGAAGCTTTCTTT
CASSRGGVNIEAFF
>TRBD1|TRBV6-2/TRBV6-3|TRBJ2-3|NA
TGTGCCAGCAGAAACGGACAGGGAAGTTCGTGGGAAACAAGAAGCACAGATACGCAGTATTTT
CASRNGQGSSWETRSTDTQYF
>TRBD1|TRBV7-2|TRBJ1-2|NA
TGTGCCAGCAGCCAAAAGGGACAGGGAGGCAATGGCTACACCTTC
CASSQKGQGGNGYTF
>NA|TRBV20-1|TRBJ2-5|NA
TGCAGTGCTAGAACAGCGGAGTACCAAGAGACCCAGTACTTC
CSARTAEYQETQYF
>NA|TRBV7-9|TRBJ1-6|NA
TGTGCCAGCAGCTTAGCGGGCCGAATAAATTCACCCCTCCACTTT
CASSLAGRINSPLHF
>TRBD2|TRBV6-1|TRBJ2-5|few
TGTGCCAGCAGTGAATTGCTAGCGGGGGAGGAGACCCAGTACTTC
CASSELLAGEETQYF
>NA|TRBV5-1|TRBJ2-7|NA
TGCGCCAGCAGCTTTGGGCAGGGTCACTCCTACGAGCAGTACTTC
CASSFGQGHSYEQYF
>TRBD1|TRBV7-9|TRBJ2-5|NA
TGTGCCAGCAGCCGACTTAGTTCAGGGGGCGAGACCCAGTACTTC
CASSRLSSGGETQYF
>NA|TRBV3-1|TRBJ1-1|few
TGTGCCAGCAGGCGTCTCTCCGGGGTGAACACTGAAGCTTTCTTT
CASRRLSGVNTEAFF
>NA|TRBV6-1|TRBJ2-2|NA
TGTGCCAGCAAACAAAAGGGCCCTCAAAGTGGGGGCACCGGGGAGCTGTTTTTT
CASKQKGPQSGGTGELFF
>NA|TRBV6-5|TRBJ2-7|NA
TGTGCCAGCAGACCTTCAACAGGGATCTACGAGCAGTACTTC
CASRPSTGIYEQYF
>TRBD1|TRBV18|TRBJ2-7|NA
TGTGCCAGCTCACGAAAAGGACAGGGGAGGGACGAGCAGTACTTC
CASSRKGQGRDEQYF
>TRBD1|TRBV6-4|TRBJ2-2|NA
TGTGCCAGCAGTGACGGACAGGACACCGGGGAGCTGTTTTTT
CASSDGQDTGELFF
>NA|TRBV20-1|TRBJ2-5|NA
TGCAGTGCTCCGACAGGAGTCCAAGAGACCCAGTACTTC
CSAPTGVQETQYF
>NA|TRBV29-1|TRBJ2-1|NA
TGCAGCGTCGGCAAACCTGAGCAGTTCTTC
CSVGKPEQFF
>TRBD1|TRBV5-1|TRBJ2-3|few
TGTGCCAGCAGCCCCGGGACAGGACGCACAGATACGCAGTATTTT
CASSPGTGRTDTQYF
>NA|TRBV20-1|TRBJ1-5|NA
TGCAGTGCTAGAGACAGCAATAGCAATCAGCCCCAGCATTTT
CSARDSNSNQPQHF
>TRBD1|TRBV6-5|TRBJ2-1|NA
TGTGCCAGCAGTTACGGAACAGGGGTTTGGAATGAGCAGTTCTTC
CASSYGTGVWNEQFF
>TRBD2|TRBV11-2|TRBJ2-3|NA
TGTGCCAGCAGCTTAGCGGGACTAGCCAGCACAGATACGCAGTATTTT
CASSLAGLASTDTQYF
>TRBD2|TRBV12-3/TRBV12-4|TRBJ2-1|NA
TGTGCCAGCAGTGGGACCAGCGGGAGACGCAATGAGCAGTTCTTC
CASSGTSGRRNEQFF
>NA|TRBV29-1|TRBJ2-4|few
TGCAGCGGAAACCAGGCTGGGGAAAACATTCAGTACTTC
CSGNQAGENIQYF
>TRBD1|TRBV12-3/TRBV12-4|TRBJ1-2|once
TGTGCCAGCAGTCCCCAAGGAGGACAGGGGGCCGTCTATGGCCACACCTTC
CASSPQGGQGAVYGHTF
>TRBD1|TRBV12-3/TRBV12-4|TRBJ1-5|few
TGTGCCAGCAGTTTAGCCGGGGGACAGGGCAATCAGCCCCAGCATTTT
CASSLAGGQGNQPQHF
>TRBD1|TRBV25-1|TRBJ2-1|NA
TGTGCCAGCAGTGGCCTCTCACGGGACAGAGATGAGCAGTTCTTC
CASSGLSRDRDEQFF
>TRBD1|TRBV6-5|TRBJ2-7|NA
TGTGCCAGCACCGCCCTGGACAGGGTCTACGAGCAGTACTTC
CASTALDRVYEQYF
>NA|TRBV29-1|TRBJ2-5|NA
TGCAGCGTTACCCCTCGGACAGCACCCCAAGAGACCCAGTACTTC
CSVTPRTAPQETQYF
>NA|TRBV12-3/TRBV12-4|TRBJ2-3|NA
TGTGCCAGCACTGCGAGGGATACGCAGTATTTT
CASTARDTQYF
>NA|TRBV25-1|TRBJ2-7|few
TGTGCCAGCAGTGAATTGAGATCCTACGAGCAGTACTTC
CASSELRSYEQYF
>TRBD1|TRBV12-3/TRBV12-4|TRBJ2-7|NA
TGTGCCAGCAGGGACAGGGGAGATTACGAGCAGTACTTC
CASRDRGDYEQYF
>TRBD1|TRBV7-9|TRBJ2-7|few
TGTGCCAGCAGCCCCACAGGGGCCCACGTCTCCTACGAGCAGTACTTC
CASSPTGAHVSYEQYF
>NA|TRBV29-1|TRBJ2-7|few
TGCAGCGTTGCAAGACTACCCTACGAGCAGTACTTC
CSVARLPYEQYF